The following is a T cell receptor (beta chain) sequence with its context. Its antigen is still unknown. Repertoires were generated with immunoSEQ multiplex PCR, while TCRdb's copy carries only in-frame clones and drops some. The sample contains about 140,000 clones, roughly 89% of which appear only once. In germline, CDR1 is MNHEY, CDR2 SVGEGT. Trimming pared 0 bases from V and 4 bases from J, leaving 15 bases between. This CDR3 is 16 amino acids long. This sample is drawn from a study of T cell responses to AZD1222 COVID-19 vaccine. Study-level findings and limits: With two AZD1222 doses given, Spike-specific TCR breadth and depth both rose. There were vaccine-associated CD4 TCRs across spike, dominant at 160-218 and 743-854. Among the donors, most were white British and more were female, and clonal diversity was possibly underestimated.

The chain joins TRBV6-2 or TRBV6-3 to TRBJ1-2, with D perhaps TRBD1 (5 bases). This clonotype was sampled from an adult in good health. Here the sequenced sample was peripheral blood, taken on day 0 of AZD1222 vaccination. CDR3 region: CASSYSPAGLFYGYTF. The DNA of the CDR3 is TGTGCCAGCAGTTACTCTCCGGCGGGACTTTTCTATGGCTACACCTTC.